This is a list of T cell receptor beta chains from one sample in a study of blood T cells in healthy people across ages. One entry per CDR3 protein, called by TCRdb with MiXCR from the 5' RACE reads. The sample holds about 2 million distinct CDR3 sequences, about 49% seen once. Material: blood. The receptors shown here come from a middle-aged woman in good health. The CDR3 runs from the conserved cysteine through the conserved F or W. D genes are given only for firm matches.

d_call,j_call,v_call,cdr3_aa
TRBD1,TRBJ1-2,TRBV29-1,CSVENDRVLHGYTF
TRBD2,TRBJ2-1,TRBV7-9,CASRRGGNEQFF
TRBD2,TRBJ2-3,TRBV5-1,CASSRPSGRDTQYF
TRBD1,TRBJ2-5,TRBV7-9,CASSLTGVPETQYF
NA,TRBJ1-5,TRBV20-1,CSARGTAYNQPQHF
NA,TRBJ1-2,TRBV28,CASRAQPNYGYTF
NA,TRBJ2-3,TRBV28,CASSNQGGDTDTQYF
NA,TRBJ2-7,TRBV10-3,CAIQGDQDYEQYF
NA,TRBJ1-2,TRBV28,CASSLGGQGYSYTF
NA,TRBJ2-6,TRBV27,CASSLSAANVLTF
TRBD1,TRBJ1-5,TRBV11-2,CASSLDYRGDQPQHF
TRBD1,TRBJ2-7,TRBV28,CASSQNMGQVYEQYF
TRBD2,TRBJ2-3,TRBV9,CASSVGGYGGSTDTQYF
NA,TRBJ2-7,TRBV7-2,CASSPVAGPTYEQYF
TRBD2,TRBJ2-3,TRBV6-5,CAASRSGGVWTDTQYF
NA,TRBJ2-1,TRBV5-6,CASSFYDRDYEQFF
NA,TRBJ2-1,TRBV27,CASSNRGGYNEQFF
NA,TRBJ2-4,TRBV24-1,CATSDPTMAKNIQYF
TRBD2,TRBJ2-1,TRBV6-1,CASHLAGGYNEQFF
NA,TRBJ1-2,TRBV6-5,CASSHGPYGYTF
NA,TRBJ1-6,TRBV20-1,CSAPESSSYNSPLHF
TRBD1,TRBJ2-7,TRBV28,CASSSPATDRGGIHEQYF
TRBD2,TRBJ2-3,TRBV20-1,CSALISGGTSLTDTQYF
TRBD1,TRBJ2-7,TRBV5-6,CASSFSQGASYEQYF
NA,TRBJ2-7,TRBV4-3,CASSQEVWGPYEQYF
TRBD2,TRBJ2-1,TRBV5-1,CASSLPTGTSGGAYEQFF
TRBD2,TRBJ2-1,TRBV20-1,CSATRAGGSYNEQFF
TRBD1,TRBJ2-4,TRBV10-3,CAIGESRQGDGNIQYF